This TCR beta chain is from a study of blood T cells in healthy people across ages. Study-level findings and limits: Estimates of diversity drawn from one million T cells were considered underestimates. No one knew whether donors had CMV, which possibly confounded expanded clonotype changes.

Sample-barcoded 5' priming and a J-beta primer mix drove a second PCR of 7 to 11 cycles. Individual samples furnished no less than 2.5 million CDR3-containing paired-end reads apiece. TCRdb redid the calling of the 5' RACE reads with MiXCR, one entry per CDR3 protein. This sample carries about 1.6 million distinct CDR3 sequences, about 32% of them seen once, and the ten largest clones take 11%. Unmatched junction bases numbered 6, after V lost 8 bases and J lost 0 bases. The CDR3 consists of 14 residues. This clonotype was counted only a few times. No antigen is known for it. The sample was blood. This TCR was sampled from a woman in her thirties in good health. V gene TRBV12-3 or TRBV12-4 combines with J gene TRBJ2-7; 8 nucleotides agree with TRBD1. Here the CDR3 DNA reads TGTGCCAGCGGACAGGGTATTAGCTCCTACGAGCAGTACTTC. As protein: CASGQGISSYEQYF.